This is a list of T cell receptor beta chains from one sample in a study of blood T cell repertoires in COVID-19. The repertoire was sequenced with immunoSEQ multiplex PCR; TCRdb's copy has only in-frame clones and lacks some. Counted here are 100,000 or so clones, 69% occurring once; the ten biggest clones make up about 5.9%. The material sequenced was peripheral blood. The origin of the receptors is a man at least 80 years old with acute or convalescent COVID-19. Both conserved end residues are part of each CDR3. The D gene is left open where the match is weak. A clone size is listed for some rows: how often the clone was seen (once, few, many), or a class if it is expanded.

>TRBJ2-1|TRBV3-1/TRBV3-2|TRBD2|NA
CASSHAAGGNEQFF
TGTGCCAGCAGCCATGCGGCGGGAGGAAATGAGCAGTTCTTC
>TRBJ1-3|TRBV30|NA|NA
CAWTVLSGNTIYF
TGTGCCTGGACGGTCCTCTCTGGAAACACCATATATTTT
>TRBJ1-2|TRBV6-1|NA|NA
CASSEARTAVYGYTF
TGTGCCAGCAGTGAAGCGCGGACAGCGGTTTATGGCTACACCTTC
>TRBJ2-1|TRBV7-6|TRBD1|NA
CASSPGTGRGNEQFF
TGTGCCAGCAGCCCAGGGACAGGGCGAGGGAATGAGCAGTTCTTC
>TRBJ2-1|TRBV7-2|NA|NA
CASSFQGRYEQFF
TGTGCCAGCAGCTTCCAGGGGCGGTATGAGCAGTTCTTC
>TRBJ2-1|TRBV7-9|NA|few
CASSLESSSYNEQFF
TGTGCCAGCAGCTTAGAGTCCAGCTCCTACAATGAGCAGTTCTTC
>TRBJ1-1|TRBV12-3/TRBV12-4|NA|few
CASSFSRGIGAFF
TGTGCCAGCAGTTTCTCCAGGGGTATCGGAGCTTTCTTT
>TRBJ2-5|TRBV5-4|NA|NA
CASNWAGRETQYF
TGTGCCAGCAACTGGGCGGGCCGAGAGACCCAGTACTTC
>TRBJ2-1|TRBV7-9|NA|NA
CASSLEFGSYNEQFF
TGTGCCAGCAGCTTGGAATTCGGGTCCTACAATGAGCAGTTCTTC
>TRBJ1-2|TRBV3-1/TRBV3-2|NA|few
CASFTQGLGYTF
TGTGCCAGCTTCACCCAGGGGCTTGGCTACACCTTC
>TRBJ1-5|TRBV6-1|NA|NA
CASSDRVNQPQHF
TGTGCCAGCAGTGATCGGGTGAATCAGCCCCAGCATTTT
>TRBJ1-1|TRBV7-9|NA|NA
CASSGEGSTEAFF
TGTGCCAGCAGCGGGGAGGGGTCGACTGAAGCTTTCTTT
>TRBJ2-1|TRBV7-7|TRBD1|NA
CASSPGTGDISSYNEQFF
TGTGCCAGCAGCCCCGGGACAGGGGACATCAGCTCCTACAATGAGCAGTTCTTC
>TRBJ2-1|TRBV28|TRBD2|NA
CASNGLAGVNNEQFF
TGTGCCAGCAATGGACTAGCGGGAGTCAACAATGAGCAGTTCTTC
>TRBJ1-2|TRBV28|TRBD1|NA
CASIKTGNGYTF
TGTGCCAGCATCAAGACAGGGAATGGCTACACCTTC
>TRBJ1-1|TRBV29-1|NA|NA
CSVTTGYTEAFF
TGCAGCGTAACCACAGGTTACACTGAAGCTTTCTTT
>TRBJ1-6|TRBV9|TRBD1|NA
CASSVAPRGLSPLHF
TGTGCCAGCAGCGTAGCTCCCAGGGGGCTCTCACCCCTCCACTTT
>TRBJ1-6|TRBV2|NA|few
CASSEGGTENSPLHF
TGTGCCAGCAGTGAGGGGGGGACGGAGAATTCACCCCTCCACTTT
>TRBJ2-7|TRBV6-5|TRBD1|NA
CASSYRDRGYEQYF
TGTGCCAGCAGTTACCGGGACAGGGGATACGAGCAGTACTTC
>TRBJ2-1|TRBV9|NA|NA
CASSPREKSYNEQFF
TGTGCCAGCAGCCCTCGGGAGAAGTCCTACAATGAGCAGTTCTTC
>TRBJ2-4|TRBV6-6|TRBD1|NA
CASSTGDIQYF
TGTGCCAGCAGCACAGGGGACATTCAGTACTTC
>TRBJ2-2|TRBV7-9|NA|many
CASSSNPNTGELFF
TGTGCCAGCAGCTCTAACCCGAACACCGGGGAGCTGTTTTTT
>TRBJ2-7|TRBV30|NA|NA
CAWSVGRGGEQYF
TGTGCCTGGAGTGTTGGCAGAGGAGGAGAGCAGTACTTC
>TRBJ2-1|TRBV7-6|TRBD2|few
CASSLVSGRANNEQFF
TGTGCCAGCAGCTTAGTAAGCGGGAGGGCCAACAATGAGCAGTTCTTC
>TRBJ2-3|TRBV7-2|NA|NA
CASNLGGASADTQYF
TGTGCCAGCAACTTGGGGGGAGCTTCCGCAGATACGCAGTATTTT
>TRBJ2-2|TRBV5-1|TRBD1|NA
CASSRTGGSGELFF
TGCGCCAGCAGCCGAACAGGGGGCTCCGGGGAGCTGTTTTTT
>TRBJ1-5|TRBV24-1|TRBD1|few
CATPQQGPYINQPQHF
TGTGCCACCCCCCAACAGGGGCCTTACATCAATCAGCCCCAGCATTTT
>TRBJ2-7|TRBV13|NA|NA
CASSSTRRMVGEQYF
TGTGCCAGCAGCTCTACTAGGAGAATGGTAGGCGAGCAGTACTTC
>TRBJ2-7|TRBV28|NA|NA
CASSQRNPYEQYF
TGTGCCAGCAGTCAGCGGAATCCCTACGAGCAGTACTTC
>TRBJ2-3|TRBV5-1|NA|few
CASSLISGTDTQYF
TGCGCCAGCAGCTTGATTTCAGGCACAGATACGCAGTATTTT
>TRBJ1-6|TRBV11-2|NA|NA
CASSLGRPLHF
TGTGCCAGCAGCTTAGGTAGACCCCTCCACTTT
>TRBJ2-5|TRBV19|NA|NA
CASSTKSQETQYF
TGTGCCAGTAGTACAAAGAGCCAAGAGACCCAGTACTTC
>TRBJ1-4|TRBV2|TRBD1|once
CASRDRTGNEKLFF
TGTGCCAGCAGGGATCGGACAGGGAATGAAAAACTGTTTTTT
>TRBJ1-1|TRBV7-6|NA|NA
CASSLAQGPNTEAFF
TGTGCCAGCAGCTTAGCACAGGGACCGAACACTGAAGCTTTCTTT
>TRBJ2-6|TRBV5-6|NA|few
CASSPNGQSSGANVLTF
TGTGCCAGCAGCCCTAACGGACAGAGCTCTGGGGCCAACGTCCTGACTTTC
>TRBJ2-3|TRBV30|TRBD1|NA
CAWDRGSTDTQYF
TGTGCCTGGGACAGGGGAAGCACAGATACGCAGTATTTT
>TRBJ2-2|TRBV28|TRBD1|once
CASSFLLTGAGELFF
TGTGCCAGCAGTTTTCTCTTGACAGGGGCCGGGGAGCTGTTTTTT
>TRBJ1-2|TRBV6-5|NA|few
CASSYSGGYGYTF
TGTGCCAGCAGTTACTCGGGAGGCTATGGCTACACCTTC
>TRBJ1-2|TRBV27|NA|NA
CASKQGRNYGYTF
TGTGCCAGCAAACAGGGCCGGAACTATGGCTACACCTTC
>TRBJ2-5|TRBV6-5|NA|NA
CASKLGRQGQETQYF
TGTGCCAGCAAGTTAGGCCGGCAGGGGCAAGAGACCCAGTACTTC
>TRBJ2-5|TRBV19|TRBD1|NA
CASSTRQGTRETQYF
TGTGCCAGTAGTACCCGACAGGGGACGAGGGAGACCCAGTACTTC
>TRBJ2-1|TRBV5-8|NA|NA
CASSYRGSYNEQFF
TGTGCCAGCAGTTATCGGGGATCCTACAATGAGCAGTTCTTC
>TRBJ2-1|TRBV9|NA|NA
CASSGSPYEENEQFF
TGTGCCAGCAGCGGATCCCCTTACGAGGAGAATGAGCAGTTCTTC
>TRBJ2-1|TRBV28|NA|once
CASSLRGSYYNEQFF
TGTGCCAGCAGTTTAAGAGGGTCTTATTACAATGAGCAGTTCTTC
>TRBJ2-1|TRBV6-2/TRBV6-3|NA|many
CASSYSLSNEQFF
TGTGCCAGCAGTTACTCCCTGTCCAATGAGCAGTTCTTC
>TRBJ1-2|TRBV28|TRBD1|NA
CASQSLLGTVYGYTF
TGTGCCAGCCAAAGTTTACTTGGGACAGTCTATGGCTACACCTTC
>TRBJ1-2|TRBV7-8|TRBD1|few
CASSARQGRGYTF
TGTGCCAGCAGCGCCAGACAGGGGCGAGGCTACACCTTC
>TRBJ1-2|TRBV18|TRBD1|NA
CASSSGQGANYGYTF
TGTGCCAGCTCCTCCGGACAGGGAGCTAACTATGGCTACACCTTC
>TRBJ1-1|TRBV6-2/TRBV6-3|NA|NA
CASSYSRGGEDTEAFF
TGTGCCAGCAGTTACTCGAGGGGGGGAGAGGACACTGAAGCTTTCTTT
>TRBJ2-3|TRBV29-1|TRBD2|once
CSAPRTSGRTDTQYF
TGCAGCGCCCCACGCACTAGCGGGAGGACAGATACGCAGTATTTT
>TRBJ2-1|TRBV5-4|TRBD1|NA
CASSSGQRNEQFF
TGTGCCAGCAGCTCGGGACAGCGCAATGAGCAGTTCTTC
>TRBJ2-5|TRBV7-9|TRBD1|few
CASSSKDRDQETQYF
TGTGCCAGCAGCTCAAAGGACAGGGACCAAGAGACCCAGTACTTC
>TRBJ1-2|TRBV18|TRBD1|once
CASSPDRGYGYTF
TGTGCCAGCTCACCTGACAGGGGCTATGGCTACACCTTC